The clone carrying this TCR beta chain has just a few counts. Its antigen is unidentified. Each CDR3 protein is one row after TCRdb ran MiXCR on the 5' RACE reads. The sample has a few hundred thousand distinct CDR3 sequences; 9% to 10% are singletons. V was cut by 5 bases and J by 4 bases, with 15 bases left in between. Germline V gives CDR1 MNHEY, CDR2 SMNVEV (reference sequence). CDR3 size: 14 residues. Healthy Caucasians provided all donations. The sample belongs to a study of identical twins. Broader study findings: Conclusions relied on cross-sectional statistical analysis, not following the same donors.

The same data also contributed to another study, on yellow fever vaccine responses in identical twins.

Sequencing input: PBMCs. The chain carries TRBV27 and TRBJ2-7, with D perhaps assigned TRBD1 or TRBD2 (7 bases each). The TCR originated in a woman younger than 35 in good health. The CDR3 DNA sequence: TGTGCCAGCAGTGGAACCAGGGGGGGGTACGAGCAGTACTTC. Translated: CASSGTRGGYEQYF.